Listed below are T cell receptor beta chains from one sample, sequenced in a study of blood T cell repertoires in COVID-19. Clones were read by immunoSEQ multiplex PCR, and TCRdb kept only the in-frame ones, dropping some. The sample records a few hundred thousand clones, around 84% being singletons. The sequencing input was peripheral blood. These receptors were obtained from a woman aged 40-49 years who had recovered from COVID-19. CDR3s include the opening cysteine and the closing phenylalanine or tryptophan.

>TRBJ2-2|TRBV9
CASSPAGQGYYTGELFF
>TRBJ2-5|TRBV7-9
CASSSRGYETQYF
>TRBJ1-2|TRBV20-1
CSASFRQPYGYTF
>TRBJ1-1|TRBV7-3
CASSSHRGEGTEAFF
>TRBJ1-2|TRBV7-2
CASSLEGARGYTF
>TRBJ2-5|TRBV7-2
CASSYWGSGGPGETQYF
>TRBJ2-1|TRBV7-9
CASSQTGGVYNEQFF
>TRBJ2-2|TRBV11-1
CASSSDSTGELFF
>TRBJ1-5|TRBV24-1
CATSDIGTVYSNQPQHF
>TRBJ2-2|TRBV6-1
CASSEAAGGTGELFF
>TRBJ1-3|TRBV9
CASSADSNSGNTIYF
>TRBJ1-2|TRBV19
CASSRGQVEDYGYTF
>TRBJ1-1|TRBV5-1
CASSLARGAGLNTEAFF
>TRBJ1-5|TRBV2
CASSSFRTLNFNQPQHF
>TRBJ1-2|TRBV29-1
CSAHTGTDYYYGYTF
>TRBJ2-5|TRBV5-4
CASSASLVIRETQYF
>TRBJ1-2|TRBV5-4
CASSPDRDGGYTF
>TRBJ1-2|TRBV6-5
CASSFPHGGGYTF
>TRBJ2-7|TRBV10-1
CASSLIRGHEQYF
>TRBJ1-1|TRBV7-8
CASSPREPPGTEAFF
>TRBJ1-2|TRBV4-1
CASSRTDRGILYGYTF
>TRBJ1-1|TRBV14
CASSHEPGIISEAFF
>TRBJ1-2|TRBV19
CASMEKVNYGYTF
>TRBJ1-5|TRBV11-2
CASSLSGAQPQHF
>TRBJ2-1|TRBV24-1
CATSDPLAASYNEQFF
>TRBJ2-3|TRBV6-5
CASSYPGTDTQYF
>TRBJ2-2|TRBV4-1
CASSQHNLAGGNTGELFF
>TRBJ2-1|TRBV28
CASSYGLAYNEQFF
>TRBJ1-5|TRBV3-1/TRBV3-2
CASSQSRTGNQPQHF
>TRBJ2-1|TRBV3-1/TRBV3-2
CASSQTRGHNEQFF
>TRBJ1-5|TRBV19
CASSVSSNQPQHF
>TRBJ1-5|TRBV6-5
CASRTGQAYNQPQHF
>TRBJ1-4|TRBV7-9
CASSLYRGDEKLFF
>TRBJ2-1|TRBV11-2
CASSLGAALGGSYNEQFF
>TRBJ1-1|TRBV7-2
CASSLLTGNTEAFF
>TRBJ2-3|TRBV30
CAWSRGRSTDTQYF
>TRBJ1-2|TRBV5-1
CASSLVPGARGYTF
>TRBJ2-3|TRBV2
CASRQGPSTDTQYF
>TRBJ2-1|TRBV29-1
CSVSNRDRGPSEQFF
>TRBJ2-2|TRBV28
CASSLYPRDTGELFF
>TRBJ1-5|TRBV5-6
CASSSSAGLNQPQHF
>TRBJ2-1|TRBV28
CASSLRGGLSGNEQFF
>TRBJ2-7|TRBV13
CASSLLVTSGGPSSYEQYF
>TRBJ2-2|TRBV11-3
CASSLEGRWNTGELFF
>TRBJ2-7|TRBV3-1/TRBV3-2
CASSQDLVRGKEQYF
>TRBJ2-3|TRBV6-4
CASSDVAGGKGDTQYF